These 14 T cell receptor beta chains originate from one sample sequenced in a study of T cell repertoires in cytomegalovirus infection. TCRdb independently ran MiXCR on the reads; one entry per CDR3 protein. The sample includes roughly 100,000 distinct CDR3 sequences, more than 15% of them seen just once. The sample was PBMCs. These receptors were collected from a human donor in good health (CMV status not recorded). Some clones in this sample may be carry-over from other donors' samples.

Only a few counts were recorded for this clonotype. V gene TRBV18 combines with J gene TRBJ2-7, with 7 positions matching TRBD1. CDR1 is KGHSH and CDR2 is LQKENI in the germline V gene. The CDR3 loop spans 14 amino acids. Trimming at V came to 3 bases and at J to 0 bases, leaving 2 bases not matched to a gene. The CDR3 coding sequence is TGTGCCAGCTCACCCGACAGGGCCTCCTACGAGCAGTACTTC. Residues: CASSPDRASYEQYF.

The J gene is TRBJ2-3, the V gene TRBV20-1, with 9 bases that match TRBD2. The V and J ends lost 2 bases and 2 bases, in that order; junction bases with no gene match: 8. Looked up from germline, CDR1 is DFQATT and CDR2 is SNEGSKA (reference sequence). This CDR3 has 16 amino acids. DNA of the CDR3: TGCAGTGCTAGAATCCCCTTAGCGGGGGCCACAGATACGCAGTATTTT. This translates into CSARIPLAGATDTQYF.

This clonotype has just a few counts. The genes are TRBV6-4 and TRBJ2-2; D is undetermined. The germline V gene has CDR1 MRHNA and CDR2 SNTAGT. The CDR3 is 14 amino acids. V was clipped by 2 bases and J by 3 bases, with 7 bases between them. Written as DNA, the CDR3 is TGTGCCAGCAGTGACAGTGGCGACACCGGGGAGCTGTTTTTT. Residues: CASSDSGDTGELFF.

In regard to this clonotype: A much bigger clone sits one base away, suggesting this may be a read error. The V gene is TRBV5-1, the J gene TRBJ2-2; weak D call: TRBD1 (5 bases). Germline V CDR1 and CDR2: SGHRS, YFSETQ. The CDR3 loop spans 15 amino acids. CDR3 nucleotides: TGCGCCTGCAGCCTCAGGGTGGGTTACACCGGGGAGCTGTTTTTT. Translation: CACSLRVGYTGELFF.

This clonotype was observed many times. This sequence joins TRBV7-6 and TRBJ1-2; D uncertain. The germline V and J ends were trimmed by 5 bases and 8 bases, with 21 bases remaining between them. CDR3 length: 15 residues. CDR1 is SGHVS and CDR2 is FNYEAQ in the germline V gene. The CDR3 DNA is TGTGCCAGCAGCCTCCAGTCGGACGGGGTCGGGGGCTACACCTTC. As protein: CASSLQSDGVGGYTF. Using reference TRBV7-6 and TRBJ1-2 for the parts outside the CDR3, the full variable domain is GAGVSQSPRYKVTKRGQDVALRCDPISGHVSLYWYRQALGQGPEFLTYFNYEAQQDKSGLPNDRFSAERPEGSISTLTIQRTEQRDSAMYRCASSLQSDGVGGYTFGSGTRLTVV.

This clonotype was seen a few times. V gene TRBV19 combines with J gene TRBJ1-1; 8 bases align to TRBD1. Germline V gene sequence: CDR1 LNHDA, CDR2 SQIVND (reference sequence). The CDR3 loop spans 14 amino acids. Trimming at V came to 8 bases and at J to 0 bases, leaving 5 bases not matched to a gene. The CDR3 DNA is TGTGCCAGTCACTACAGGGGGATGAACACTGAAGCTTTCTTT. Its protein product is CASHYRGMNTEAFF.

The J gene is TRBJ2-7, the V gene TRBV7-8; TRBD2 matches 9 bases. Trimming at V came to 5 bases and at J to 6 bases, leaving 11 bases not matched to a gene. The germline V gene has CDR1 SGHVS and CDR2 FQNEAQ. The CDR3 covers 15 residues. CDR3 sequence reads: CASSHPGASGVEQYF. In DNA, the CDR3 is TGTGCCAGCAGCCATCCGGGAGCTAGCGGGGTCGAGCAGTACTTC.

About this clonotype itself: A clone one base away is much larger, so this may be a read error. The rearrangement links TRBV7-7 to TRBJ2-3; D not resolved. Germline V CDR1 and CDR2: SSHAT, FNYEAQ (reference sequence). CDR3 length: 13 amino acids. The CDR3 DNA follows: TGTGCTAGCAGCCCGTGGGCCACAGATACGCAGTATTTT. This codes for CASSPWATDTQYF.

This clonotype was picked up many times. The chain is built from TRBV7-8 and TRBJ1-2, with D possibly being TRBD1 (6 bases). The germline gives CDR1 SGHVS, CDR2 FQNEAQ. V was pared by 5 bases and J by 5 bases, with 18 bases between. CDR3 length: 15 amino acids. CDR3 bases: TGTGCCAGCAGCCCGGGCGCGGGACACACTTATGGCTACACCTTC. Its protein is CASSPGAGHTYGYTF.

A note on this clonotype: A much larger clone differs by one base, so this may be a read error. The V call is TRBV7-6, the J call TRBJ1-1; no firm D call. The CDR3 sequence is 13 residues long. Germline lookup yields CDR1 SGHVS and CDR2 FNYEAQ. The CDR3 sequence is CPSSGEAGTEAFF. CDR3 bases: TGTCCCAGCAGCGGGGAGGCCGGGACTGAAGCTTTCTTT.

This clonotype was seen many times. The chain links TRBV29-1 to TRBJ1-1; tentative D call: TRBD1 (5 bases). V was cut by 4 bases and J by 4 bases, with 10 bases left in between. Per germline, CDR1 SQVTM and CDR2 ANQGSEA. The CDR3 has 12 amino acids. CDR3 bases: TGCAGCGTTGTGCGGGGGTTCACTGAAGCTTTCTTT. Translated, it gives CSVVRGFTEAFF.

To note about this clonotype: With a much larger clone just one base away, this may be a read error. This CDR3 reads CGATGTSGGAKNEQFF. CDR3 nucleotides: TGCGGTGCCACGGGGACTAGCGGGGGGGCGAAGAATGAGCAGTTCTTC. The chain joins TRBV20-1 to TRBJ2-1, with 16 bases fitting TRBD2. CDR3 length: 16 residues. Germline loops: CDR1 DFQATT, CDR2 SNEGSKA (reference sequence).

The chain recombines TRBV7-6 with TRBJ1-2, with 7 bases lining up with TRBD1. This CDR3 region has 18 residues. Per germline, CDR1 SGHVS and CDR2 FNYEAQ. Germline trimming cut 1 base from V and 0 bases from J; bases unmatched to any gene: 11. CDR3 in amino acids: CASSLDYPGTAANYGYTF. Written as DNA, the CDR3 is TGTGCCAGCAGCTTAGATTACCCCGGGACAGCAGCTAACTATGGCTACACCTTC.

This rearrangement joins TRBV4-1 to TRBJ2-2, with a weak D call TRBD1 (5 bases). The germline V and J ends were trimmed by 1 base and 7 bases, with 10 bases remaining between them. The CDR3 runs to 14 residues. Germline lookup yields CDR1 MGHRA and CDR2 YSYEKL. CDR3 in DNA: TGCGCCAGCAGCCAAGGTGCAGGGCACGGGGAGCTGTTTTTT. Translating gives CASSQGAGHGELFF.